The 20 T cell receptor beta chains below all came from one sample that was sequenced in a study of cytomegalovirus exposure and HLA in healthy donors. Primers: 60 Vbeta forward and 13 Jbeta reverse. The repertoire was sequenced with immunoSEQ multiplex PCR; TCRdb's copy has only in-frame clones and lacks some. The listing contains 70,000 or so clones. Sequences were obtained from PBMCs. The receptors were gathered from a boy between 10 and 17 years old in good health and CMV-seronegative.

The V gene is TRBV6-6, the J gene TRBJ2-2; D gene ambiguous. The germline V gene has CDR1 MNHNY and CDR2 SVGAGI (reference sequence). The length of the CDR3 is 11 residues. Between the trimmed V and J ends, which lost 6 bases and 4 bases, there was a span of 3 bases. The CDR3 is CASSFTGELFF. The DNA for the CDR3 is TGTGCCAGCAGCTTCACCGGGGAGCTGTTTTTT.

The rearrangement uses TRBV5-1 and TRBJ2-7, with TRBD1 matching 11 bases. After removal of 5 bases from V and 5 bases from J, the junction contained 3 bases not matched to a gene. The CDR3 is 13 amino acids. CDR1 is SGHRS, CDR2 YFSETQ, per germline. The CDR3 DNA follows: TGCGCCAGCAGGCGGGACAGGGGGGACGAGCAGTACTTC. It is translated as CASRRDRGDEQYF.

The rearrangement uses TRBV6-1 and TRBJ1-5; no clear D. The CDR3 is made up of 18 amino acids. Germline V gene sequence: CDR1 MNHNS, CDR2 SASEGT. V dropped 3 bases and J dropped 1 base, with 19 bases sitting between them. In DNA form, the CDR3 reads TGTGCCAGCAGTGATACGGGAAAAGGGCCAAGGAGCAATCAGCCCCAGCATTTT. It translates to CASSDTGKGPRSNQPQHF.

J is TRBJ2-5 and V is TRBV19, with D hard to call. CDR3 length: 14 residues. Trimming took off 0 bases at V and 2 bases at J, with 7 bases between the two ends. The germline CDR1 and CDR2 sequences are LNHDA and SQIVND (reference sequence). CDR3 protein: CASSIDQQQETQYF. CDR3 DNA sequence: TGTGCCAGTAGTATAGATCAACAGCAAGAGACCCAGTACTTC.

This sequence joins TRBV5-4 and TRBJ1-6, with TRBD1 as a possible D gene (6 bases). The CDR3 consists of 15 residues. From germline, CDR1 is SGHNT and CDR2 YYREEE (reference sequence). V dropped 2 bases and J dropped 9 bases, with 15 bases sitting between them. CDR3 region: CASSLDEGGVSPLHF. DNA for the CDR3: TGTGCCAGCAGCTTAGACGAGGGGGGGGTTTCACCCCTCCACTTT.

V gene TRBV4-1 combines with J gene TRBJ1-2, with 7 bases fitting TRBD1. This CDR3 is 16 amino acids long. V shed 1 base, J shed 4 bases, and the junction held 9 bases outside the gene matches. Germline V lookup: CDR1 MGHRA, CDR2 YSYEKL. CDR3 sequence reads: CASSQAVTGDFYGYTF. CDR3 nucleotide sequence: TGCGCCAGCAGCCAAGCGGTCACAGGGGATTTCTATGGCTACACCTTC.

The CDR3 reads CASSWSGGLTSYEQYF. The CDR3 DNA sequence: TGTGCCAGCAGCTGGTCAGGGGGCCTTACCTCCTACGAGCAGTACTTC. The V and J genes are TRBV7-8 and TRBJ2-7; 8 nucleotides align to TRBD1. The trim removed 4 bases at V and 0 bases at J, leaving 8 bases unmatched. Germline V gene sequence: CDR1 SGHVS, CDR2 FQNEAQ. This CDR3 contains 16 residues.

V usage is TRBV6-4 and J usage is TRBJ2-3; D remains unclear. CDR3 length: 13 amino acids. CDR1 and CDR2 (germline): MRHNA, SNTAGT. Trimming shortened V by 4 bases and J by 4 bases, and 9 bases separated the two germline ends. CDR3 in DNA: TGTGCCAGCAGTGCCTCTTCCTCAGATACGCAGTATTTT. Translating it yields CASSASSSDTQYF.

Written as DNA, the CDR3 is TGTGCCAGTAGTATGACGGGGAATAGCAATCAGCCCCAGCATTTT. Encoded protein: CASSMTGNSNQPQHF. This chain uses TRBV19 with TRBJ1-5; D remains ambiguous. The CDR3 extends over 15 amino acids. V was cut by 3 bases and J by 0 bases, with 9 bases left in between. Germline CDR1 LNHDA, CDR2 SQIVND (reference sequence).

The chain uses TRBV6-5 and TRBJ2-7; D is uncertain. CDR3 size: 13 residues. Germline CDR1 is MNHEY and CDR2 is SVGAGI. V dropped 2 bases and J dropped 3 bases, with 8 bases sitting between them. The DNA of the CDR3 is TGTGCCAGCAGTTACCGAGATGGCTACGAGCAGTACTTC. Translation gives CASSYRDGYEQYF.

DNA of the CDR3: TGCGCCAGCAGCCAAGAAGGGCAGGGGGTTGGAGATACGCAGTATTTT. It is translated as CASSQEGQGVGDTQYF. This sequence joins TRBV4-1 and TRBJ2-3; TRBD1 aligns across 7 bases. V trimming: 0 bases; J trimming: 5 bases; junction bases outside the gene matches: 8. Germline assignment: CDR1 MGHRA and CDR2 YSYEKL. CDR3 length: 16 amino acids.

The V and J genes are TRBV29-1 and TRBJ1-5; 10 nucleotides line up with TRBD1. The CDR3 is 12 amino acids. J gave up 5 bases and V 7 bases, and 2 bases lay outside the gene matches. Germline V CDR1 and CDR2: SQVTM, ANQGSEA. CDR3 loop: CSAGQGDQPQHF. Written as DNA, the CDR3 is TGCAGCGCCGGACAGGGGGATCAGCCCCAGCATTTT. Complete variable domain (other parts from reference TRBV29-1 and TRBJ1-5): SAVISQKPSRDICQRGTSLTIQCQVDSQVTMMFWYRQQPGQSLTLIATANQGSEATYESGFVIDKFPISRPNLTFSTLTVSNMSPEDSSIYLCSAGQGDQPQHFGDGTRLSIL.

The V gene is TRBV30, the J gene TRBJ1-1, with D possibly being TRBD1 (6 bases). V shed 5 bases and J shed 1 base, with 8 bases lying between them. The V gene's germline CDR1 is GTSNPN and CDR2 SVGIG (reference sequence). CDR3 length equals 12 residues. The CDR3 DNA reads TGTGCCTGGGGACAGTCGAACACTGAAGCTTTCTTT. This translates into CAWGQSNTEAFF.

V gene TRBV4-1 combines with J gene TRBJ1-1, with D possibly being TRBD1 (6 bases). CDR3 length: 12 amino acids. Germline V gene sequence: CDR1 MGHRA, CDR2 YSYEKL. The V and J ends lost 6 bases and 7 bases respectively, with 12 bases between them. As DNA, the CDR3 is TGCGCCAGCAGTCTCCACAGGGATGAAGCTTTCTTT. Its protein is CASSLHRDEAFF.

The chain employs TRBV5-1 and TRBJ1-6; 7 bases fit TRBD1. The CDR3 runs to 15 residues. The V gene's germline CDR1 is SGHRS and CDR2 YFSETQ. Trimming cost V 2 bases and J 7 bases; bases outside gene matches: 6. CDR3 in DNA: TGCGCCAGCAGCTTAGAAGACAGGGACAATTCACCCCTCCACTTT. Translation gives CASSLEDRDNSPLHF. Full variable domain (outside the CDR3, taken from reference TRBV5-1 and TRBJ1-6): KAGVTQTPRYLIKTRGQQVTLSCSPISGHRSVSWYQQTPGQGLQFLFEYFSETQRNKGNFPGRFSGRQFSNSRSEMNVSTLELGDSALYLCASSLEDRDNSPLHFGNGTRLTVT.

This chain connects TRBV19 to TRBJ1-5, with TRBD1 matching over 7 bases. Per the germline V gene, CDR1 is LNHDA and CDR2 is SQIVND (reference sequence). The CDR3 extends over 17 amino acids. Losses at the gene ends were 8 bases for V and 0 bases for J; bases not matched to a gene: 13. CDR3 DNA sequence: TGTGCCAGTGGGGGTCGAACAGGGGAAGTTAGCAATCAGCCCCAGCATTTT. Its protein product is CASGGRTGEVSNQPQHF.

V gene TRBV6-1 combines with J gene TRBJ1-3; weak D call: TRBD1 (6 bases). V lost 8 bases, J lost 4 bases, and 9 bases lay in between. The CDR3 totals 12 residues. Germline CDR1 is MNHNS and CDR2 is SASEGT. In nucleotides, the CDR3 is TGTGCCAGCGCCGACAGGGGAAACACCATATATTTT. It yields the protein CASADRGNTIYF.

The chain has TRBV4-1 and TRBJ2-7, with 7 bases matching TRBD2. Per the germline V gene, CDR1 is MGHRA and CDR2 is YSYEKL. The CDR3 loop spans 14 amino acids. The V segment lost 0 bases and the J segment 4 bases; nucleotides outside the gene matches: 3. CDR3 region: CASSQDPSGYEQYF. CDR3 DNA sequence: TGCGCCAGCAGCCAAGATCCTAGCGGATACGAGCAGTACTTC.

The chain couples TRBV11-2 to TRBJ2-1; D may be TRBD2 (6 bases). Germline-derived CDR1 and CDR2 are SGHAT and FQNNGV. The CDR3 length is 15 residues. The V gene lost 7 bases and the J gene lost 1 base, with 14 bases spanning the gap. CDR3 coding DNA: TGTGCCAGCACCACAGGACGGGGGTCCTACAATGAGCAGTTCTTC. Residues: CASTTGRGSYNEQFF.

The chain combines TRBV5-1 with TRBJ1-3; TRBD1 agrees at 7 bases. The junction had 8 bases not matched to a gene; V was cut back by 3 bases and J by 2 bases. The germline CDR1 and CDR2 sequences are SGHRS and YFSETQ. This CDR3 has 16 amino acids. The CDR3 DNA is TGCGCCAGCAGCTCTCGGACAGGTTCGCCTGGAAACACCATATATTTT. Residues: CASSSRTGSPGNTIYF.